This T cell receptor beta chain was found in a study of tumour-infiltrating T cells in Burkitt lymphoma. The study, taken as a whole, reports: Many Burkitt lymphoma patients shared several public clonotypes.

The repertoire was sequenced with immunoSEQ multiplex PCR; TCRdb's copy has only in-frame clones and lacks some. Among about 46,000 clones listed, around a third were seen once. As to this clone: Its target is not known.

The CDR3 is made up of 17 amino acids. Germline V CDR1 and CDR2: LNHDA, SQIVND (reference sequence). The trim removed 5 bases at V and 0 bases at J, leaving 3 bases unmatched. Specimen: tumor tissue. This TCR was recovered from a human donor with Burkitt lymphoma. This chain joins TRBV19 and TRBJ2-6; TRBD2 agrees at 11 bases. The CDR3, as DNA: TGTGCCAGTAGTTTAGCGGGGGGGAACTCTGGGGCCAACGTCCTGACTTTC. This translates into CASSLAGGNSGANVLTF.